A single sample gave rise to the 2 T cell receptor beta chains below, sequenced in a study of cytomegalovirus exposure and HLA in healthy donors. Clones were sequenced by immunoSEQ multiplex PCR, and TCRdb holds only the in-frame ones, with some missing. This table holds about 360,000 clones, roughly 88% found once. Input material: PBMCs. All receptors come from a woman under 30 in good health and CMV-seronegative.

The V gene is TRBV2, the J gene TRBJ2-1, with a tentative D call TRBD2 (6 bases). Germline V gene data show CDR1 as SNHLY and CDR2 as FYNNEI. The CDR3 length is 16 residues. Trimming removed 5 bases from V and 6 bases from J, with 20 bases in between. The CDR3 here is CASSPATRIDFNEQFF. The CDR3, as DNA: TGTGCCAGCAGTCCTGCGACTAGGATTGATTTCAATGAGCAGTTCTTC. Using reference TRBV2 and TRBJ2-1 for the parts outside the CDR3, the full variable domain is EPEVTQTPSHQVTQMGQEVILRCVPISNHLYFYWYRQILGQKVEFLVSFYNNEISEKSEIFDDQFSVERPDGSNFTLKIRSTKLEDSAMYFCASSPATRIDFNEQFFGPGTRLTVL.

This chain links TRBV28 with TRBJ1-2, with 9 bases fitting TRBD1. In germline, CDR1 is MDHEN, CDR2 SYDVKM. The CDR3 totals 15 residues. V shed 5 bases, J shed 5 bases, and the junction held 9 bases outside the gene matches. The CDR3 reads CASSDTGTGWYGYTF. The CDR3 DNA follows: TGTGCCAGCAGTGACACCGGGACAGGGTGGTATGGCTACACCTTC.